Listed below are T cell receptor beta chains from one sample, sequenced in a study of shared clonotypes between healthy human individuals. The method was immunoSEQ multiplex PCR; TCRdb's version includes in-frame clones alone and lacks a portion of them. The repertoire holds around 2,000,000 clones, with about 93% as singletons. Sequencing input: naive CD8+ T cells from PBMCs. These receptors were collected from a young man in good health. Some clones in this sample may be carry-over from other donors' samples. Each CDR3 is given with its conserved first and last residue. The D gene is left open where the match is weak. Size values are once, few and many counts, or a class for expanded clones, and some rows have none.

TRBV5-3	.	TRBJ1-5	.	TGTGCCAGAAGCCTATGGGGGGTGAACCAGCCCCAGCATTTT	CARSLWGVNQPQHF
TRBV7-9	.	TRBJ2-5	once	TGTGCCAGCAGCTTATTGGAGACCCAGTACTTC	CASSLLETQYF
TRBV7-8	.	TRBJ2-1	.	TGTGCCAGCAGCTTAGTAGGCAATGAGCAGTTCTTC	CASSLVGNEQFF
TRBV28	TRBD1	TRBJ2-7	.	TGTGCCAGCAGTTGGGTGGGGACAGGGGCCTACGAGCAGTACTTC	CASSWVGTGAYEQYF
TRBV18	TRBD2	TRBJ2-7	.	TGTGCCAGCTCACGCGAGGGACTAGCGGGAGTCGTTTACGAGCAGTACTTC	CASSREGLAGVVYEQYF
TRBV6-1	.	TRBJ1-1	.	TGTGCCAGCAGTGAAGCCAGTTCGAACACTGAAGCTTTCTTT	CASSEASSNTEAFF
TRBV28	.	TRBJ1-5	.	TGTGCCAGCAACGAAAACAGGGAAGTCCAGCCCCAGCATTTT	CASNENREVQPQHF
TRBV13	.	TRBJ2-5	.	TGTGCCAGCAGCTACGTAACCCAAGAGACCCAGTACTTC	CASSYVTQETQYF
TRBV18	.	TRBJ2-7	.	TGTGCCAGCTCCGAAAACAGGATTGGGGAGCAGTACTTC	CASSENRIGEQYF
TRBV4-3	.	TRBJ2-3	.	TGCGCCAGCAGCCCCCGGGAGCTCGCAGATACGCAGTATTTT	CASSPRELADTQYF
TRBV29-1	.	TRBJ2-1	.	TGCAGCACTACTCAATACAATGAGCAGTTCTTC	CSTTQYNEQFF
TRBV13	TRBD2	TRBJ2-1	.	TGTGCCAGCGAACACCCTAGCGGGAGAAACAATGAGCAGTTCTTC	CASEHPSGRNNEQFF
TRBV6-6	TRBD2	TRBJ2-7	.	TGTGCCAGCAGTAGCGGACTAGCGGGATACGAGCAGTACTTC	CASSSGLAGYEQYF
TRBV6-1	TRBD1	TRBJ1-4	.	TGTGCCAGCAGTATGGACAGGGCGAATGAAAAACTGTTTTTT	CASSMDRANEKLFF
TRBV27	TRBD1	TRBJ2-5	.	TGTGCCAGCAGTTGGGGGACAGGCGGCTTGGAGACCCAGTACTTC	CASSWGTGGLETQYF
TRBV9	.	TRBJ2-2	.	TGTGCCACCTCCACTATACCCGGGGAGCTGTTTTTT	CATSTIPGELFF
TRBV7-8	TRBD2	TRBJ2-3	.	TGTGCCAGCAGCTTAACCGGGACTAGCGGGGGAAGCACAGATACGCAGTATTTT	CASSLTGTSGGSTDTQYF